This TCR beta chain is from a study of blood T cell repertoires in COVID-19. On the study more broadly: Sites in the United States, Italy and Spain provided acute and convalescent COVID-19 samples. PBMCs, B-cell-depleted T cells, or T cells were the source of the cDNA or gDNA that made up the material.

The CDR3 runs 16 residues. CDR1 is LNHDA and CDR2 is SQIVND in the germline V gene (reference sequence). With V trimmed by 8 bases and J by 4 bases, 8 bases remained unmatched. The method was immunoSEQ multiplex PCR; TCRdb's version includes in-frame clones alone and lacks a portion of them. The sample lists 130,000 to 150,000 clones, about 70% occurring once. Input material: peripheral blood. The sequence came from a man at least 80 years old with acute or convalescent COVID-19. The chain combines TRBV19 with TRBJ2-6; 10 nucleotides line up with TRBD1. The CDR3 spells CASGDRGLYGANVLTF. The CDR3 DNA is TGTGCCAGTGGAGACAGGGGGCTATACGGGGCCAACGTCCTGACTTTC.